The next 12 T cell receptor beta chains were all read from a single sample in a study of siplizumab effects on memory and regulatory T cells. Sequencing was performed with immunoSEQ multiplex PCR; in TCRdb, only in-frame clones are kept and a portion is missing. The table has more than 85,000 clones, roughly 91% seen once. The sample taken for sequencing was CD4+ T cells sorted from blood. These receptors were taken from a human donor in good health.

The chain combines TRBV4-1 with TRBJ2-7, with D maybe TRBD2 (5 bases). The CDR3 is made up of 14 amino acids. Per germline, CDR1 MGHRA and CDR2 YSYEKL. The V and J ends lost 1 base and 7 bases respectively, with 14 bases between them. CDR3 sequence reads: CASSQVQGLTEQYF. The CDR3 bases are TGCGCCAGCAGCCAAGTCCAAGGACTTACGGAGCAGTACTTC.

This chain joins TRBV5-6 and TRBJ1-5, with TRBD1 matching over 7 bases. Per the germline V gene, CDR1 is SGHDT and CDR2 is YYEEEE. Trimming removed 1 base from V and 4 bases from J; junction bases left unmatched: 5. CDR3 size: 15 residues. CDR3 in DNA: TGTGCCAGCAGCTTGCGGACAGGCGGTAATCAGCCCCAGCATTTT. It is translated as CASSLRTGGNQPQHF.

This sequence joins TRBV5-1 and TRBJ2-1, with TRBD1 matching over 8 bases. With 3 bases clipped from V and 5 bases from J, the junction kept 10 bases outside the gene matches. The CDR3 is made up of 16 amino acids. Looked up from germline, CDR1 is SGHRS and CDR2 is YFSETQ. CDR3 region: CASSSPRGRTNNEQFF. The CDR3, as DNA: TGCGCCAGCAGCTCTCCCAGGGGGCGAACTAACAATGAGCAGTTCTTC.

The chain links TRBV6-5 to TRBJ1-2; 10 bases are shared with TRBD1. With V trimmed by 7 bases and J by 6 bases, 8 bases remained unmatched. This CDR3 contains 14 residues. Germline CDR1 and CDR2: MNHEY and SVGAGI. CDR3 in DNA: TGTGCCAGCACCTCCGGGACAGGGGTCGATGGCTACACCTTC. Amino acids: CASTSGTGVDGYTF.

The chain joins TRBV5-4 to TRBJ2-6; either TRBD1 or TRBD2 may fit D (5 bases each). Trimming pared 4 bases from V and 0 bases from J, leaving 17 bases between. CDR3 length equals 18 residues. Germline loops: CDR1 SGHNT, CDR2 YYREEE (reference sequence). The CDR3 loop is CASSPPSSGSSGANVLTF. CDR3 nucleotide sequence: TGTGCCAGCAGCCCGCCTTCGTCAGGGAGCTCTGGGGCCAACGTCCTGACTTTC.

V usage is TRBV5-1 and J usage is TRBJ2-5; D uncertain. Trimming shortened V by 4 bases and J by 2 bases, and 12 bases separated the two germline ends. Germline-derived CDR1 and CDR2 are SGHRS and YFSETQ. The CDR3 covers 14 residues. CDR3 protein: CASSRAAAQETQYF. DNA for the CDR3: TGCGCCAGCAGCCGGGCGGCGGCGCAAGAGACCCAGTACTTC.

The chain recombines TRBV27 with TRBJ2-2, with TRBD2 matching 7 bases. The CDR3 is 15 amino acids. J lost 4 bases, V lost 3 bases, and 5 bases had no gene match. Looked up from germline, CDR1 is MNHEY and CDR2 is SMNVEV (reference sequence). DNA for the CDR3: TGTGCCAGCAGTTTGGCTAGCGGAGTCACCGGGGAGCTGTTTTTT. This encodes CASSLASGVTGELFF.

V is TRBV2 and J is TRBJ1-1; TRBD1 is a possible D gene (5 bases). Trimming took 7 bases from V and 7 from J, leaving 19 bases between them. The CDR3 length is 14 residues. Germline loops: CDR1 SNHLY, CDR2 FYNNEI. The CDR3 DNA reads TGTGCCAGCAATTGGTTAGGGGCGAAAGGTGAAGCTTTCTTT. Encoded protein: CASNWLGAKGEAFF.

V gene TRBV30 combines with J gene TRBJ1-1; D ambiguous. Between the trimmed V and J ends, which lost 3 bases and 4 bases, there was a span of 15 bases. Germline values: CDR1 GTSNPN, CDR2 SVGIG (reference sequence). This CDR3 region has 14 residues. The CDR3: CAWRSSPVGTEAFF. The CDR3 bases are TGTGCCTGGAGGTCCTCCCCGGTGGGCACTGAAGCTTTCTTT.

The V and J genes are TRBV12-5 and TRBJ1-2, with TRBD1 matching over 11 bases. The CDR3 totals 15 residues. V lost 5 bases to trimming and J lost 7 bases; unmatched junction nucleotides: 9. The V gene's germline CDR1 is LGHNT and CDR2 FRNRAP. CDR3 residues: CASGPPGTGGCGYTF. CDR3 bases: TGTGCTAGTGGTCCCCCCGGGACAGGGGGTTGTGGCTACACCTTC.

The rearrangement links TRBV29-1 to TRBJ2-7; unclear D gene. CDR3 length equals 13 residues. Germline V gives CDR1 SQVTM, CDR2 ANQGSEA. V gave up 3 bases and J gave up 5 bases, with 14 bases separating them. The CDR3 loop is CSVDVGVMDEQYF. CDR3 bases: TGCAGCGTTGATGTTGGGGTTATGGACGAGCAGTACTTC.

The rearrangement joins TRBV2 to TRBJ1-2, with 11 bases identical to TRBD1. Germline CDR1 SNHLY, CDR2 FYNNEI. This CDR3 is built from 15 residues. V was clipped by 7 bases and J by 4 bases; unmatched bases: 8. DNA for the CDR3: TGTGCCAGCAATCTGTTGGGGACAGGGGGCTATGGCTACACCTTC. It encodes CASNLLGTGGYGYTF. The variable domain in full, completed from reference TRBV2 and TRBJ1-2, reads EPEVTQTPSHQVTQMGQEVILRCVPISNHLYFYWYRQILGQKVEFLVSFYNNEISEKSEIFDDQFSVERPDGSNFTLKIRSTKLEDSAMYFCASNLLGTGGYGYTFGSGTRLTVV.